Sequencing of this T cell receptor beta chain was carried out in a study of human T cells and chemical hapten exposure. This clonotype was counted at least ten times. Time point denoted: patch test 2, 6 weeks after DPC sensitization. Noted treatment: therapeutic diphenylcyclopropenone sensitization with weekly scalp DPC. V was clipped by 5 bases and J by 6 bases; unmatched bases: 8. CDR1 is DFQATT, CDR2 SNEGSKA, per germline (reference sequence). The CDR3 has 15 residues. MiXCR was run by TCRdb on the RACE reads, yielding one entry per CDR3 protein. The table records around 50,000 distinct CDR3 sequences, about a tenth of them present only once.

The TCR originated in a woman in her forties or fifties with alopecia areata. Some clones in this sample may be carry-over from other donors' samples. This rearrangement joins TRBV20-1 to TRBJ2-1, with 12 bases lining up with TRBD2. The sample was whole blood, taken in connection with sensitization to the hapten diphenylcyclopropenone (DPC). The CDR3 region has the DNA TGCAGTGCTGGGCTAGCGGGGGGGCCTGGCAATGAGCAGTTCTTC. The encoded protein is CSAGLAGGPGNEQFF.